The next 30 T cell receptor beta chains were all read from a single sample in a study of T cells in Graves' hyperthyroidism and ophthalmopathy. Amplification of TCR beta CDR3 regions was performed using RNA transcripts as template. The primer set for the first-round RT-PCR of the TCR CDR3 was HTBI. TCRdb re-derived calls from the multiplex PCR reads in MiXCR, one entry per CDR3 protein. The data show 89,000 or so distinct CDR3 sequences, with around 40% seen just once and 10% held by the top ten. The sequenced sample consisted of peripheral blood or thyroid tissue (not recorded which). These receptors came from a woman in her 30s with Graves' hyperthyroidism.

The rearrangement uses TRBV10-3 and TRBJ2-5; 10 bases line up with TRBD2. CDR3 size: 13 residues. V dropped 10 bases and J dropped 5; count of bases not matched to a gene: 7. Germline V lookup: CDR1 ENHRY, CDR2 SYGVKD. The CDR3 sequence: CASLAGEGETQYF. As DNA, the CDR3 is TGTGCCAGTCTAGCGGGAGAGGGTGAGACCCAGTACTTC.

This clonotype has ten or more counts. V gene TRBV7-9 combines with J gene TRBJ1-2, with D possibly TRBD1 on 6 matching bases. This CDR3 spans 13 amino acids. V was cut by 1 base and J by 7 bases, with 10 bases left in between. Germline CDR1 is SEHNR and CDR2 is FQNEAQ (reference sequence). The DNA for the CDR3 is TGTGCCAGCAGCTTAGAGGGGGGCATTGGCTACACCTTC. Residues: CASSLEGGIGYTF.

This clonotype was observed many times. V gene TRBV4-1 combines with J gene TRBJ2-2; no firm D call. Per the germline V gene, CDR1 is MGHRA and CDR2 is YSYEKL. Trimming cost V 4 bases and J 8 bases, with 11 bases left between them. The length of the CDR3 is 13 residues. The CDR3 loop reads CASSPMELGELFF. The CDR3 DNA sequence: TGCGCCAGCAGCCCGATGGAGTTGGGGGAGCTGTTTTTT.

This clonotype was counted ten times or more. The genes are TRBV12-3 or TRBV12-4 and TRBJ2-3, with a possible D match to TRBD2 (5 bases). There are 14 residues in the CDR3. Trimming removed 6 bases from V and 0 bases from J, with 10 bases in between. DNA of the CDR3: TGTGCCAGCAGCGGACTTTCTAGCACAGATACGCAGTATTTT. Protein sequence: CASSGLSSTDTQYF.

In its sample, this clonotype was seen many times. The chain carries TRBV6-6 and TRBJ1-1, with 8 bases fitting TRBD1. The V gene's germline CDR1 is MNHNY and CDR2 SVGAGI (reference sequence). The CDR3 covers 15 residues. The junction had 11 bases not matched to a gene; V was cut back by 6 bases and J by 5 bases. As DNA, the CDR3 is TGTGCCAGCAGCCCACCCCAGGACAGGGAAACTGAAGCTTTCTTT. Protein sequence: CASSPPQDRETEAFF.

The table lists this clonotype with many counts. This chain uses TRBV11-3 with TRBJ2-2; either TRBD1 or TRBD2 may fit D (5 bases each). V was cut by 1 base and J by 4 bases, with 10 bases left in between. Germline V gene sequence: CDR1 SGHNT, CDR2 YENEEA. The CDR3 runs 15 residues. CDR3 sequence reads: CASSLGQGVTGELFF. The CDR3, as DNA: TGTGCCAGCAGCTTAGGGCAGGGAGTCACCGGGGAGCTGTTTTTT.

There are many counts of this clonotype. The gene calls are TRBV5-1 and TRBJ2-2, with D perhaps TRBD1 or TRBD2 (5 bases each). Trimming removed 4 bases at V and 6 bases at J, with 10 bases between. Germline CDR1 SGHRS, CDR2 YFSETQ. This CDR3 has 13 amino acids. CDR3 protein: CASSAQGPGELFF. The CDR3 DNA is TGCGCCAGCAGCGCGCAGGGACCCGGGGAGCTGTTTTTT.

J is TRBJ1-2 and V is TRBV12-3 or TRBV12-4; 7 nucleotides align to TRBD1. With 5 bases clipped from V and 6 bases from J, the junction kept 9 bases outside the gene matches. The CDR3 runs 14 residues. CDR3 DNA: TGTGCCAGCAGTGAGACCAGGGGGGCGAATGGCTACACCTTC. Amino acids: CASSETRGANGYTF.

This clonotype was recorded many times. This sequence joins TRBV9 and TRBJ2-7, with D tentatively TRBD1 (6 bases). The V end lost 8 bases, the J end lost 3 bases, and 15 bases lay between the germline ends. CDR1 is SGDLS, CDR2 YYNGEE, per germline. The CDR3 runs to 13 residues. As DNA, the CDR3 is TGTGCCAGTTCCAGGGGAAAGAACTACGAGCAGTACTTC. Translation gives CASSRGKNYEQYF.

Only one count was recorded for this clonotype. This chain joins TRBV7-9 and TRBJ1-2, with D perhaps TRBD1 (6 bases). Germline V gives CDR1 SEHNR, CDR2 FQNEAQ (reference sequence). The CDR3 loop spans 13 amino acids. V was trimmed by 1 base and J by 13 bases, leaving 16 bases between them. The CDR3 region has the DNA TGTGCCAGCAGCTTAGGAGCAGGGGACGGCCGCACCTTC. Residues: CASSLGAGDGRTF.

This clonotype showed up many times. This chain connects TRBV7-9 to TRBJ1-1; TRBD1 might be the D (5 bases). Looked up from germline, CDR1 is SEHNR and CDR2 is FQNEAQ (reference sequence). V shed 5 bases and J shed 4 bases, with 11 bases lying between them. The CDR3 is 13 residues long. The CDR3 here is CASSAQGSTEAFF. The DNA of the CDR3 is TGTGCCAGCAGCGCCCAGGGCAGCACTGAAGCTTTCTTT. The full variable domain, rest sourced from reference TRBV7-9 and TRBJ1-1, is DTGVSQNPRHKITKRGQNVTFRCDPISEHNRLYWYRQTLGQGPEFLTYFQNEAQLEKSRLLSDRFSAERPKGSFSTLEIQRTEQGDSAMYLCASSAQGSTEAFFGQGTRLTVV.

This clonotype was observed a few times. The CDR3 loop reads CATSRDFFRDNSYEQYF. CDR3 nucleotide sequence: TGTGCCACCAGCAGGGATTTTTTCCGGGACAACTCCTACGAGCAGTACTTC. The J gene is TRBJ2-7, the V gene TRBV15, with D possibly TRBD1 on 6 matching bases. CDR3 length equals 17 residues. The V gene lost 3 bases and the J gene lost 0 bases, with 18 bases spanning the gap. Germline V gene sequence: CDR1 LNHNV, CDR2 YYDKDF (reference sequence).

The genes are TRBV7-2 and TRBJ1-1; no clear D. Germline V lookup: CDR1 SGHTA, CDR2 FQGNSA. V was clipped by 6 bases and J by 1 base, with 15 bases between them. The CDR3 is made up of 15 amino acids. The CDR3 region is CASRDVGRGNTEAFF. The CDR3 DNA reads TGTGCCAGCAGAGACGTCGGACGGGGGAACACTGAAGCTTTCTTT.

In its sample, this clonotype ranks as medium-sized. The V gene is TRBV9, the J gene TRBJ1-6; D is possibly TRBD1 (5 bases). This CDR3 spans 14 amino acids. The V and J ends lost 3 bases and 10 bases respectively, with 14 bases between them. CDR1 and CDR2 from the germline V gene are SGDLS and YYNGEE. CDR3 loop: CASSASGSGSPLHF. For the CDR3, the DNA is TGTGCCAGCAGCGCATCAGGGTCGGGCTCACCCCTCCACTTT.

The chain couples TRBV15 to TRBJ2-2; TRBD1 agrees at 10 bases. J lost 0 bases, V lost 0 bases, and 13 bases had no gene match. This CDR3 is built from 21 residues. The germline V gene has CDR1 LNHNV and CDR2 YYDKDF (reference sequence). For the CDR3, the DNA is TGTGCCACCAGCAGAGAACGCACGGGACAGGGGTACATCGCGAACACCGGGGAGCTGTTTTTT. Its protein product is CATSRERTGQGYIANTGELFF.

This clonotype was detected many times. The chain links TRBV10-2 to TRBJ2-7; the D gene is possibly TRBD1 (6 bases). This CDR3 has 12 residues. Trimming pared 5 bases from V and 5 bases from J, leaving 10 bases between. Germline assignment: CDR1 WSHSY and CDR2 SAAADI. The CDR3 coding sequence is TGCGCCAGCAGTACAGGGTACCACGAGCAGTACTTC. This gives the protein CASSTGYHEQYF.

This clonotype was observed at least ten times. The genes are TRBV3-1 and TRBJ2-5; unclear D gene. The CDR3 is 16 amino acids. Trimming pared 5 bases from V and 0 bases from J, leaving 16 bases between. Germline CDR1 reads LGHDT; CDR2 reads YNNKEL (reference sequence). The CDR3 DNA reads TGTGCCAGCAGCTCTAGAAATGGCGATTACCAAGAGACCCAGTACTTC. This sequence encodes CASSSRNGDYQETQYF.

This clonotype was detected many times. This chain links TRBV9 with TRBJ1-6; 11 bases map to TRBD1. Germline assignment: CDR1 SGDLS and CDR2 YYNGEE. This CDR3 is 18 amino acids long. V lost 3 bases to trimming and J lost 2 bases; unmatched junction nucleotides: 7. The CDR3 is CASSGGQGASPYNSPLHF. The DNA for the CDR3 is TGTGCCAGCAGCGGCGGACAGGGGGCGAGTCCCTATAATTCACCCCTCCACTTT.

The CDR3 loop reads CASSVGSDRGPHEQYF. In DNA form, the CDR3 reads TGTGCCAGCAGCGTAGGTTCGGACAGGGGGCCCCACGAGCAGTACTTC. V is TRBV9 and J is TRBJ2-7; 11 bases are a match to TRBD1. V lost 0 bases, J lost 5 bases, and 7 bases stayed unmatched. The germline CDR1 and CDR2 sequences are SGDLS and YYNGEE. The CDR3 length is 16 residues. Looking up the rest from reference TRBV9 and TRBJ2-7 gives the full variable domain: DSGVTQTPKHLITATGQRVTLRCSPRSGDLSVYWYQQSLDQGLQFLIQYYNGEERAKGNILERFSAQQFPDLHSELNLSSLELGDSALYFCASSVGSDRGPHEQYFGPGTRLTVT.

This clonotype occurred many times. The rearrangement uses TRBV15 and TRBJ1-5; no clear D. V was pared by 8 bases and J by 1 base, with 9 bases between. Germline assignment: CDR1 LNHNV and CDR2 YYDKDF (reference sequence). This CDR3 comprises 13 residues. The CDR3 is CATAEGSNQPQHF. The CDR3 DNA is TGTGCCACCGCGGAAGGGAGCAATCAGCCCCAGCATTTT.

Concerning this clonotype: A much larger clone differs by one base, so this may be a read error. The chain has TRBV7-8 and TRBJ2-2; D tentatively reads TRBD1 or TRBD2 (5 bases each). CDR1 is SGHVS and CDR2 is FQNEAQ in the germline V gene. The CDR3 runs 11 residues. V dropped 11 bases and J dropped 9 bases, with 13 bases sitting between them. Here the CDR3 DNA reads TGTGCCTGGGACGCCGCCAGGGAGCTGTTTTTT. Translated, it gives CAWDAARELFF.

For this clonotype: This may stem from a read error, because a much larger clone lies one nucleotide away. For the CDR3, the DNA is TGTGCCAGCAGCCAAACCCCGGGACCAGCCACCGGGGAGCTGTTTTTT. It codes for CASSQTPGPATGELFF. The rearrangement uses TRBV11-2 and TRBJ2-2; the D call may be TRBD1 or TRBD2 (5 bases each). Trimming removed 5 bases from V and 4 bases from J, with 17 bases in between. Per germline, CDR1 SGHAT and CDR2 FQNNGV. This CDR3 contains 16 residues.

This clonotype was detected ten times or more. The V and J genes are TRBV20-1 and TRBJ2-7, with 7 bases lining up with TRBD1. Germline-derived CDR1 and CDR2 are DFQATT and SNEGSKA (reference sequence). V lost 6 bases, J lost 7 bases, and 6 bases stayed unmatched. The CDR3 sequence is 11 residues long. The CDR3 loop is CSASRRGEQYF. The CDR3 nucleotides read TGCAGTGCCAGCCGCAGGGGGGAGCAGTACTTC.

This clonotype was seen more than once but under ten times. The chain links TRBV2 to TRBJ1-5; D unresolved. V dropped 5 bases and J dropped 3 bases, with 11 bases sitting between them. Germline V lookup: CDR1 SNHLY, CDR2 FYNNEI. The CDR3 loop spans 14 amino acids. The CDR3 nucleotides read TGTGCCAGCAGTAGGTCTCAGAACAATCAGCCCCAGCATTTT. Encoded protein: CASSRSQNNQPQHF.

This clonotype was seen a handful of times. The chain joins TRBV6-1 to TRBJ2-7; D may be TRBD1 or TRBD2 (5 bases each). From germline, CDR1 is MNHNS and CDR2 SASEGT. Trimming took 11 bases from V and 1 from J, leaving 18 bases between them. The CDR3 covers 14 residues. The CDR3 DNA follows: TGTGCCTCCACACCCGGGACGGATTCCTACGAGCAGTACTTC. It translates to CASTPGTDSYEQYF.

The V and J genes are TRBV2 and TRBJ1-4; no definite D call. This CDR3 has 15 residues. The V end lost 2 bases, the J end lost 14 bases, and 21 bases lay between the germline ends. Germline CDR1 SNHLY, CDR2 FYNNEI. The CDR3 loop reads CASSESIVTNEELFF. The CDR3 nucleotides are TGTGCCAGCAGTGAAAGTATCGTCACTAATGAAGAGCTGTTTTTT.

This clonotype was seen at least ten times. This chain uses TRBV24-1 with TRBJ1-5, with 7 bases aligning to TRBD1. Per the germline V gene, CDR1 is KGHDR and CDR2 is SFDVKD. The CDR3 extends over 16 amino acids. J gave up 4 bases and V 4 bases, and 9 bases lay outside the gene matches. CDR3 DNA: TGTGCCACCAGTGAGGGAACAGGGGAAATTAATCAGCCCCAGCATTTT. The encoded protein is CATSEGTGEINQPQHF.

There are a few counts of this clonotype. The chain uses TRBV9 and TRBJ2-7; possible D gene TRBD2, 7 bases. This CDR3 contains 16 residues. V lost 7 bases to trimming and J lost 5 bases, with 25 bases between them. The germline V gene encodes CDR1 SGDLS and CDR2 YYNGEE. CDR3: CASSPPGGLRSNEQYF. The CDR3 nucleotides are TGTGCCAGCTCACCCCCGGGGGGCTTACGATCTAACGAGCAGTACTTC.

There are many counts of this clonotype. The J gene is TRBJ2-2, the V gene TRBV20-1; 12 bases are shared with TRBD2. The V gene's germline CDR1 is DFQATT and CDR2 SNEGSKA (reference sequence). The CDR3 consists of 18 residues. With V trimmed by 0 bases and J by 7 bases, 12 bases remained unmatched. The CDR3 DNA is TGCAGTGCTAGAGAAGTAGGACTAGCGGGAAGAGGGGGCGGGGAGCTGTTTTTT. Translated, it gives CSAREVGLAGRGGGELFF.

The gene calls are TRBV18 and TRBJ2-7; TRBD1 matches 7 bases. V lost 3 bases and J lost 5; bases outside the gene matches: 10. The germline gives CDR1 KGHSH, CDR2 LQKENI. This CDR3 contains 15 residues. The CDR3 protein is CASSPVRGIINEQYF. In nucleotides, the CDR3 is TGTGCCAGCTCACCGGTCAGGGGGATAATTAACGAGCAGTACTTC.